This record concerns one TCR beta chain sequence. Its target antigen remains unknown. The sample holds no much larger clone one base away, and base qualities are not on file. These data originate in a study of T cell responses to AZD1222 COVID-19 vaccine (dated by TCRdb to about 2021). With respect to the entire study: AZD1222 recipients whose second dose came at about 4 weeks and those whose second dose came at about 12 weeks were combined into one group, since spike-specific TCR depth and breadth did not differ between the two schedules. TCR sequencing covered 233 trial participants: about 210 given two doses of AZD1222 and approximately 26 given two doses of MenACWY control vaccine. Trial participants were enrolled by age into subgroups of 18-55, 56-69 and 70-plus years, and about 150, 27 and 61 TCR-sequenced participants, respectively, were included in these subgroups.

Study-wide findings and limitations: Conclusions about previously exposed vaccinees are limited because only five to seven AZD1222 recipients were SARS-CoV-2 seropositive at baseline. The vaccine-associated CD4 TCRs covered the entire spike protein, and the dominant responses fell in regions 160-218 and 743-854. Most participants were white British and females outnumbered males, and the authors suggested that clonal diversity may have been underestimated. The 56-69-year group was small, and its depth increase did not reach significance, likely because of low power. Epitopes outside the regions mutated in the B.1.351 and B.1.1.7 variants were reportedly recognized by nearly half of the unique spike-specific TCRs. Spike-specific TCR breadth and depth rose significantly after two AZD1222 doses compared with day 0 and with MenACWY recipients. Because no day 14 peak-response samples were available, the repertoires could be characterized only after the peak T cell response.

The CDR3 regions of human TCRbeta chains were subjected to immunosequencing. The study's processing was this. Repertoire TCRs were matched against a reference library of SARS-CoV-2-specific TCRs generated with the MIRA antigen-specificity platform. Breadth meant the fraction of unique TCRs that were SARS-CoV-2-associated, whereas depth meant the fraction of total T cells that were SARS-CoV-2-associated. Using the MIRA data, each spike-specific TCR was mapped to the spike region that the TCR reacts to and placed in a CD4 or CD8 class. Log10-transformed breadth and depth values were compared by one-way ANOVA with Sidak's multiple comparisons tests. TCRdb obtained this table from immuneACCESS and retained in-frame rearrangements with V and J assigned. These tables miss some clones; where compared with another copy, unresolved V genes account for less than half of the shortfall, and the remainder is unexplained. That table is the source of V, J and clone size, and D and trimming were worked out from the DNA. For this sample the table gives some 92,000 clones, of which around 93% were detected only once. Clones ranked in the top ten supply 7.5% of the sample.

The sample's time point label, decoded: baseline before first vaccination. Vaccinee samples came from UK trials COV001 and COV002, including a single-blind randomized controlled phase 2/3 trial of AZD1222 (ChAdOx1 nCoV-19) in healthy adults. Trial participant PBMC samples were collected at day 0 and day 28 after the second dose for TCRbeta chain sequencing. In the germline V gene, CDR1 corresponds to MNHEY and CDR2 to SVGAGI. V loses 2 bases of germline sequence and J loses 3 bases, and the interval between the two ends is 8 bases. There are 14 amino acids in the CDR3, from cysteine to phenylalanine inclusive. Only the CDR3 DNA stays, 42 bases, in frame from base 1.

The sequencing used peripheral blood, collected on day 0 of AZD1222 vaccination. This sequence was found in an adult in good health. The V and J segments used are TRBV6-5 and TRBJ1-5, with the D gene call left open. The CDR3 in this case is CASSYGSDNQPQHF. The base sequence is TGTGCCAGCAGTTACGGCAGTGACAATCAGCCCCAGCATTTT.